This note documents a single T cell receptor (beta chain) sequence. Its antigen is as yet unknown. The data stem from a study of tumor-infiltrating lymphocytes in localized non-small cell lung cancer. Study conclusions and caveats: Immunotypes IM1 and IM2 had similar TCR-derived T-cell fractions.

Sequenced by immunoSEQ multiplex PCR; TCRdb stores in-frame clones only, minus some. This sample has approximately 17,000 clones; around three quarters occur once, and the top ten carry 6.5%. CDR1 and CDR2 (germline): MNHNS, SASEGT. Deletions cut 2 bases from V and 1 base from J, with 5 bases between. The CDR3 contains 13 residues. The chain uses TRBV6-1 and TRBJ1-1; the D is unclear. The receptor comes from a human donor with non-small cell lung cancer. What was sequenced was lung tumor tissue. Written as DNA, the CDR3 is TGTGCCAGCAGTGAAAACAAGAACACTGAAGCTTTCTTT. The encoded protein is CASSENKNTEAFF.